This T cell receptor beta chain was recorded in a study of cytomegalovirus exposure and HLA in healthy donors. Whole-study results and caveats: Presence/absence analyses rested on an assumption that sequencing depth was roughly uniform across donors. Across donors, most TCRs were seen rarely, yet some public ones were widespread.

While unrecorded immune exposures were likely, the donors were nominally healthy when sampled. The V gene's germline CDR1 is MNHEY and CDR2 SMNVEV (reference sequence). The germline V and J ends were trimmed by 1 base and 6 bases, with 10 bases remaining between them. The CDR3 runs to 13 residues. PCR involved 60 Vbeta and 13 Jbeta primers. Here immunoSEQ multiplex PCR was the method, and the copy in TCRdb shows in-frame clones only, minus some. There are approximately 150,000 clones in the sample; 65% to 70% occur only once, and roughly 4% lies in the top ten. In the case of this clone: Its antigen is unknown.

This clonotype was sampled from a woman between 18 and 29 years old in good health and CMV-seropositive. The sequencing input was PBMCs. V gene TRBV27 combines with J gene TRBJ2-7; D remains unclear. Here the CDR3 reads CASSLYFTGEQYF. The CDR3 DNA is TGTGCCAGCAGTTTATATTTTACGGGCGAGCAGTACTTC.